The clone carrying this TCR beta chain occurred a few times. The antigen remains unidentified. Germline loops: CDR1 MRHNA, CDR2 SNTAGT. The CDR3 loop spans 16 amino acids. With 0 bases removed from V and 0 bases from J, the gap between germline ends came to 8 bases. The data are from a study of human T cells and chemical hapten exposure. The template was total RNA from unfractionated whole blood. The study's findings and limits: DPC sensitization left the count of TCRs above 1 in 1000 unchanged.

Each cDNA molecule in the library carried unique molecular identifiers. Each CDR3 protein gets one entry after TCRdb re-called the reads with MiXCR. The sample has around 120,000 distinct CDR3 sequences; less than 10% are singletons. V and J are TRBV6-4 and TRBJ2-2; D not certain. The sequencing sample was made of whole blood. The TCR was taken from a human donor in good health. Some clones in this sample may be carry-over from other donors' samples. The CDR3 DNA reads TGTGCCAGCAGTGACTCGAGCTATACGAACACCGGGGAGCTGTTTTTT. Amino acids: CASSDSSYTNTGELFF.